The 3 T cell receptor beta chains below all came from one sample that was sequenced in a study of technical replicates of blood from four donors. Assay used: immunoSEQ multiplex PCR; TCRdb lists only in-frame clones, some missing. The sample records about 79,000 clones, about 91% being singletons. Source material: T cells isolated from PBMCs. All receptors derive from a human donor in good health. Some clones in this sample may be carry-over from other donors' samples.

This clone was seen once. J is TRBJ1-2 and V is TRBV7-3; 9 nucleotides agree with TRBD1. This CDR3 region has 15 residues. Germline V CDR1 and CDR2: SGHTA, FQGTGA. V lost 5 bases and J lost 4; bases outside the gene matches: 8. The DNA of the CDR3 is TGTGCCAGCAGCCAAGCGGGACAGGGTTCCTATGGCTACACCTTC. Translating gives CASSQAGQGSYGYTF.

J is TRBJ2-1 and V is TRBV20-1, with no clear D. The CDR3 is 10 amino acids. V lost 3 bases, J lost 5 bases, and 2 bases lay in between. The germline CDR1 and CDR2 sequences are DFQATT and SNEGSKA (reference sequence). The DNA for the CDR3 is TGCAGTGCTAGCAACAATGAGCAGTTCTTC. Translation: CSASNNEQFF.

The chain carries TRBV7-7 and TRBJ2-5, with 11 bases that match TRBD2. With 1 base clipped from V and 4 bases from J, the junction kept 2 bases outside the gene matches. Germline V gene lookup returns CDR1 SSHAT and CDR2 FNYEAQ (reference sequence). This CDR3 has 15 residues. The chain's CDR3 is CASSLVGLAGETQYF. The CDR3 DNA reads TGTGCCAGCAGCTTAGTCGGACTAGCGGGAGAGACCCAGTACTTC.